A selection of T cell receptor beta chains follows, all from one sample in a study of cytomegalovirus exposure and HLA in healthy donors. TCRdb keeps only in-frame clones here, not all; method: immunoSEQ multiplex PCR. The sample holds around 200,000 clones, roughly 84% seen once. Sequenced sample: PBMCs. The receptors stem from a woman under 30 in good health and CMV-seropositive. CDR3s include the opening cysteine and the closing phenylalanine or tryptophan. The order of the fields is D gene, V gene, clone size, J gene, CDR3 protein, CDR3 DNA. The D gene is left open where the match is weak. The size field is filled for only some rows; it gives once, few, many or a size class.

>TRBD1|TRBV2|-|TRBJ2-1
CASATGGNEQFF
TGTGCCAGCGCGACAGGGGGCAATGAGCAGTTCTTC
>-|TRBV11-2|-|TRBJ1-6
CASSYQIRNSPLHF
TGTGCCAGCAGCTATCAAATTCGGAATTCACCCCTCCACTTT
>TRBD1|TRBV5-8|once|TRBJ2-5
CASSGPGTGAQETQYF
TGTGCCAGCAGCGGACCCGGGACAGGGGCCCAAGAGACCCAGTACTTC
>-|TRBV6-1|-|TRBJ2-7
CASSETNRAYYEQYF
TGTGCCAGCAGTGAAACGAACAGGGCGTACTACGAGCAGTACTTC
>TRBD1|TRBV7-8|-|TRBJ1-1
CASSLLQGAEAFF
TGTGCCAGCAGCTTATTACAGGGGGCTGAAGCTTTCTTT
>TRBD1|TRBV5-1|-|TRBJ2-5
CASSPEGQEVQETQYF
TGCGCCAGCAGCCCGGAGGGACAGGAGGTCCAGGAGACCCAGTACTTC
>-|TRBV15|-|TRBJ1-1
CATSKSRQVTEAFF
TGTGCCACCAGCAAATCCAGGCAGGTCACTGAAGCTTTCTTT
>TRBD1|TRBV23-1|-|TRBJ2-7
CASSGKRGLPYEQYF
TGCGCCAGCAGCGGGAAAAGGGGGCTGCCCTACGAGCAGTACTTC
>TRBD1|TRBV2|-|TRBJ2-5
CASSEVLGGRETQYF
TGTGCCAGCAGTGAAGTACTAGGGGGCCGGGAGACCCAGTACTTC
>-|TRBV5-6|once|TRBJ2-7
CASSLSGAYEQYF
TGTGCCAGCAGCTTGTCCGGGGCCTACGAGCAGTACTTC
>TRBD1|TRBV15|-|TRBJ2-2
CATSRDLQGAVHGELFF
TGTGCCACCAGCAGAGATCTCCAGGGGGCGGTTCACGGGGAGCTGTTTTTT
>-|TRBV2|-|TRBJ2-7
CASSVVTYYEQYF
TGTGCCAGCAGTGTCGTTACCTACTACGAGCAGTACTTC
>-|TRBV11-3|-|TRBJ1-6
CASSVRGGTLHF
TGTGCCAGCAGCGTACGGGGTGGCACCCTCCACTTT
>TRBD1|TRBV18|-|TRBJ1-3
CASSEQLQGTSGNTIYF
TGTGCCAGCTCGGAACAATTACAGGGGACAAGTGGAAACACCATATATTTT
>TRBD2|TRBV5-6|-|TRBJ2-3
CASSPAGGGTDTQYF
TGTGCCAGCAGCCCTGCTGGGGGGGGCACAGATACGCAGTATTTT
>TRBD1|TRBV5-1|once|TRBJ2-2
CASSRETGGSTGELFF
TGCGCCAGCAGTAGAGAGACAGGGGGCTCTACCGGGGAGCTGTTTTTT
>-|TRBV10-1|-|TRBJ2-1
CASSGFQGLNEQFF
TGCGCCAGCAGTGGTTTCCAGGGACTGAATGAGCAGTTCTTC
>-|TRBV2|-|TRBJ2-5
CASSNRETQYF
TGTGCCAGCAGTAACAGGGAGACCCAGTACTTC
>TRBD1|TRBV5-4|once|TRBJ1-2
CASSFLTGQGANGYTF
TGTGCCAGCAGCTTCCTTACGGGACAGGGGGCGAATGGCTACACCTTC
>-|TRBV7-3|-|TRBJ1-1
CASSSGTSEAFF
TGTGCCAGCAGCTCTGGGACATCTGAAGCTTTCTTT
>TRBD2|TRBV19|-|TRBJ2-3
CASSILAGGTDTQYF
TGTGCCAGTAGTATACTAGCGGGGGGCACAGATACGCAGTATTTT
>-|TRBV5-6|-|TRBJ1-6
CASLEGGRTPLHF
TGTGCCAGCTTGGAGGGGGGGAGAACACCCCTCCACTTT
>TRBD1|TRBV19|few|TRBJ1-2
CASSSTGGNYGYTF
TGTGCCAGTAGTTCTACAGGGGGCAACTATGGCTACACCTTC
>-|TRBV19|-|TRBJ1-2
CASSPRGETYGYTF
TGTGCCAGTAGCCCCCGGGGGGAGACCTATGGCTACACCTTC
>TRBD1|TRBV9|-|TRBJ1-6
CASSVAGGSSPLHF
TGTGCCAGCAGTGTCGCAGGGGGGAGTTCACCCCTCCACTTT
>TRBD1|TRBV7-3|-|TRBJ2-5
CASSLMTGGEETQYF
TGTGCCAGCAGCTTAATGACAGGGGGGGAGGAGACCCAGTACTTC
>-|TRBV7-2|-|TRBJ1-1
CASSFRVGSAFF
TGTGCCAGCAGCTTCAGGGTAGGGTCGGCTTTCTTT
>-|TRBV10-1|-|TRBJ1-6
CASSESRLPRSPLHF
TGCGCCAGCAGTGAGTCGAGGCTGCCGAGGTCACCCCTCCACTTT
>TRBD2|TRBV6-1|-|TRBJ2-3
CASSETSGGATFTDTQYF
TGTGCCAGCAGTGAGACTAGCGGGGGTGCTACCTTCACAGATACGCAGTATTTT
>-|TRBV7-2|-|TRBJ1-1
CASSFGDTRNTEAFF
TGTGCCAGCAGCTTTGGGGACACCCGGAACACTGAAGCTTTCTTT
>TRBD2|TRBV4-2|-|TRBJ2-7
CASSQGLADSSYEQYF
TGTGCCAGCAGCCAAGGACTAGCGGACAGCTCCTACGAGCAGTACTTC
>-|TRBV14|-|TRBJ2-7
CASSQDPAVRAYEQYF
TGTGCCAGCAGCCAAGACCCGGCGGTCAGGGCCTACGAGCAGTACTTC
>-|TRBV7-9|once|TRBJ1-5
CASSYDTQPQHF
TGTGCCAGCAGCTACGACACGCAGCCCCAGCATTTT
>-|TRBV9|few|TRBJ1-1
CASSGGATEAFF
TGTGCCAGCAGCGGAGGAGCCACTGAAGCTTTCTTT
>-|TRBV7-9|-|TRBJ2-7
CASSFRRGDTYEQYF
TGTGCCAGCAGCTTCAGACGCGGGGATACCTACGAGCAGTACTTC
>TRBD1|TRBV2|-|TRBJ2-3
CASKMTGGWSTDTQYF
TGTGCCAGCAAAATGACAGGGGGCTGGAGCACAGATACGCAGTATTTT
>TRBD2|TRBV2|-|TRBJ2-3
CASSDPLAGITDTQYF
TGTGCCAGCAGTGACCCCCTAGCGGGGATAACAGATACGCAGTATTTT
>TRBD1|TRBV7-2|few|TRBJ2-7
CASSPPGTVQYEQYF
TGTGCCAGCAGCCCCCCGGGGACAGTCCAATACGAGCAGTACTTC
>TRBD2|TRBV7-9|once|TRBJ2-1
CASTTSGGEQFF
TGTGCCAGCACCACTTCGGGGGGTGAGCAGTTCTTC
>TRBD1|TRBV14|-|TRBJ2-7
CASSQSGTGFYEQYF
TGTGCCAGCAGCCAATCCGGGACAGGGTTCTACGAGCAGTACTTC
>-|TRBV4-1|-|TRBJ2-6
CASSQGWASWANVLTF
TGCGCCAGCAGCCAAGGATGGGCGTCCTGGGCCAACGTCCTGACTTTC
>-|TRBV5-4|-|TRBJ2-7
CASSSGSRYEQYF
TGTGCCAGCAGCTCCGGGTCCCGCTACGAGCAGTACTTC
>-|TRBV6-5|-|TRBJ1-1
CASSYERGHNAFF
TGTGCCAGCAGTTACGAAAGAGGACACAACGCTTTCTTT
>-|TRBV29-1|-|TRBJ2-1
CSVEGGAMDEQFF
TGCAGCGTAGAGGGGGGGGCGATGGATGAGCAGTTCTTC
>TRBD2|TRBV5-4|-|TRBJ2-2
CASSRGIERDRTGELFF
TGTGCCAGCAGCCGGGGCATAGAGCGGGATAGGACCGGGGAGCTGTTTTTT